The source of this T cell receptor beta chain is a study of T cells in Graves' hyperthyroidism and ophthalmopathy. The source material, RNA transcripts, was used to amplify TCR beta CDR3 regions. The HTBI set primed first-round TCR CDR3 RT-PCR. TCRdb redid the calling of the multiplex PCR reads with MiXCR, one entry per CDR3 protein. The table has a few hundred thousand distinct CDR3 sequences, roughly 14% seen once. General study findings and limits: Most thyroid clonotypes with frequency above 0.001 were detected in blood. Ophthalmopathy, which appeared later, was predicted by the model a median around 6.9 months before onset.

In germline, CDR1 is MGHRA, CDR2 YSYEKL. The CDR3 runs to 18 residues. V gave up 0 bases and J gave up 3 bases; unmatched junction bases: 9. Of note for this clonotype: What it binds is unknown.

Among the patients, aged 18 to 65, hyperthyroidism was newly diagnosed and had lasted under 2 months. Diagnoses were established using clinical symptoms, serum thyroxine and TRAb, thyroid ultrasound and orbital computed tomography. Sequenced material: blood. The V and J genes are TRBV4-1 and TRBJ2-1, with 9 bases fitting TRBD2. The receptor was isolated from a woman aged 25 to 45 with Graves' hyperthyroidism. CDR3 coding DNA: TGCGCCAGCAGCCAAGAGGGGGGGGGACTAGCTTTCTACAATGAGCAGTTCTTC. This encodes CASSQEGGGLAFYNEQFF.